Listed below are T cell receptor beta chains from one sample, sequenced in a study of CD8+CD57+ T cells in acquired aplastic anemia. TCRdb reprocessed the reads via MiXCR and lists one record per CDR3 protein. The sample carries about 200,000 distinct CDR3 sequences, 60% to 80% recorded once. The material sequenced was sorted CD4+, CD8+, or CD8+CD57+ T cells (not recorded which) from PBMCs. Receptors were obtained from a human donor with aplastic anemia. The CDR3 runs from the conserved cysteine through the conserved F or W. D genes are given only for firm matches. Clone size is stated in some rows and not others, as once, few, many or a class when expanded.

V gene	D gene	J gene	clone size	CDR3 DNA	CDR3 protein
TRBV10-3	TRBD1	TRBJ2-5	-	TGTGCCATCAACCCGGGACAGGGTGGAGAAGAGACCCAGTACTTC	CAINPGQGGEETQYF
TRBV2	TRBD1	TRBJ1-5	few	TGTGCCAGCAGTGATGGGACAGGGAGGCCCCAGCATTTT	CASSDGTGRPQHF
TRBV6-5	TRBD1	TRBJ1-6	many	TGTGCCAGCAGTTACTTGACAGGGCGCTCTTATGGGGGTTCACCCCTCCACTTT	CASSYLTGRSYGGSPLHF
TRBV24-1	TRBD2	TRBJ2-3	few	TGTGCCACCAGTGATCTAGCGGGAGGGGAGGGGGACGGTACGCAGTATTTT	CATSDLAGGEGDGTQYF
TRBV20-1	-	TRBJ2-1	-	TGCAGTGCTAGAGGGGACACATACAATGAGCAGTTCTTC	CSARGDTYNEQFF
TRBV9	-	TRBJ2-1	-	TGTGCCAGCAGCGTGGCGACCTACAATGAGCAGTTCTTC	CASSVATYNEQFF
TRBV25-1	-	TRBJ2-1	-	TGTGCCAGCAGTGAATCGTCAATAGCCTACAATGAGCAGTTCTTC	CASSESSIAYNEQFF
TRBV2	-	TRBJ2-7	-	TGTGCCAGCAGTGTGAGGGGCTCCTACGAGCAGTACTTC	CASSVRGSYEQYF
TRBV29-1	TRBD1	TRBJ1-1	-	TGCAGCGTTGAATTCGGGATTGGGGGGGACAGGGGATCCACTGAAGCTTTCTTT	CSVEFGIGGDRGSTEAFF
TRBV20-1	-	TRBJ1-1	-	TGCAGTGCAACTGCGACGGGGGGGAACACTGAAGCTTTCTTT	CSATATGGNTEAFF
TRBV10-3	-	TRBJ1-2	-	TGTGCCATCGGTGGAGCTAACTATGGCTACACCTTC	CAIGGANYGYTF
TRBV10-1	-	TRBJ1-3	many	TGCGCCAGCAGTTCAAAAGGATCTGGAAACACCATATATTTT	CASSSKGSGNTIYF
TRBV12-3/TRBV12-4	TRBD2	TRBJ2-3	-	TGTGCCAGCAGCATACTAGCGTTGCGTTCGGCAGATACGCAGTATTTT	CASSILALRSADTQYF
TRBV15	-	TRBJ2-1	-	TGTGCCACCAGCAGACATTCGCAGGGCTCCTACAATGAGCAGTTCTTC	CATSRHSQGSYNEQFF
TRBV19	-	TRBJ2-7	-	TGTGCCAGTAGTATAGTTGGGGGAGCCTACGAGCAGTACTTC	CASSIVGGAYEQYF
TRBV5-5	TRBD1	TRBJ1-2	-	TGTGCCAGCAGCCATATCACAGGGGGCCTCGGCTATGGCTACACCTTC	CASSHITGGLGYGYTF
TRBV24-1	-	TRBJ2-1	-	TGTGCCACCAGTGACCCTCTGGTCAATGAGCAGTTCTTC	CATSDPLVNEQFF
TRBV19	TRBD1	TRBJ1-2	-	TGTGCCAGTAGCTACTTGGGACAGGGGGCGCGTGGCTACACCTTC	CASSYLGQGARGYTF
TRBV25-1	-	TRBJ1-5	-	TGTGCCAGCAGTGACGACAGGTATAATCAGCCCCAGCATTTT	CASSDDRYNQPQHF
TRBV7-2	-	TRBJ2-7	-	TGTGCCAGCAAAATGACAGCTTCCTTCGCCTACGAGCAGTACTTC	CASKMTASFAYEQYF
TRBV2	-	TRBJ1-5	-	TGTGCCAGCAGGATCGGCGGAGGGCGCAATCAGCCCCAGCATTTT	CASRIGGGRNQPQHF
TRBV7-8	TRBD1	TRBJ1-2	few	TGTGCCAGCAGCTTAGAACCAGGGGGATATGGCTACACCTTC	CASSLEPGGYGYTF
TRBV29-1	-	TRBJ2-3	-	TGCAGCGCCGGTGGTACAGATACGCAGTATTTT	CSAGGTDTQYF
TRBV19	TRBD1	TRBJ2-3	few	TGTGCCAGTAGTTCGACAGGGGTGAGCACAGATACGCAGTATTTT	CASSSTGVSTDTQYF
TRBV6-5	-	TRBJ1-2	many	TGTGCCAGCAGTCCCGATAGACAGGCTTATGGCTATGGCTACACCTTC	CASSPDRQAYGYGYTF
TRBV20-1	TRBD1	TRBJ1-1	-	TGCAGTGCTGGTAGACAGGGGCCCACTGAAGCTTTCTTT	CSAGRQGPTEAFF
TRBV11-1	-	TRBJ2-3	few	TGTGCCAGCAGCTTCGGTAGGAACGGCAGAGATACGCAGTATTTT	CASSFGRNGRDTQYF
TRBV15	TRBD1	TRBJ2-5	-	TGTGCCACCAGCGGACAGGGAGAGACCCAGTACTTC	CATSGQGETQYF
TRBV20-1	TRBD2	TRBJ2-5	-	TGTAGTGCCCCGAGCGGGGGGCAAGAGACCCAGTACTTC	CSAPSGGQETQYF
TRBV7-8	-	TRBJ2-1	-	TGTGCCAGCAGCTTAGTACCCGACAATGAGCAGTTCTTC	CASSLVPDNEQFF
TRBV19	-	TRBJ1-5	-	TGTGCCAGTAGTATCGTGAGAGGTGGGAGCAATCAGCCCCAGCATTTT	CASSIVRGGSNQPQHF
TRBV6-5	-	TRBJ2-6	-	TGTGCCAGCAGAGAGCAGGGTGTCCCGTCTGGGGCCAACGTCCTGACTTTC	CASREQGVPSGANVLTF
TRBV19	-	TRBJ1-2	-	TGTGCCAGTAGCCCGGACCACAGCGGCTATGGCTACACCTTC	CASSPDHSGYGYTF
TRBV7-2	-	TRBJ2-5	-	TGTGCCAGCAGCTTAGATACTAAAGGGGAGACCCAGTACTTC	CASSLDTKGETQYF
TRBV7-9	TRBD2	TRBJ2-2	-	TGTGCCAGCAGCCCCCCGGGACTAGCAGGCTACGGGGAGCTGTTTTTT	CASSPPGLAGYGELFF
TRBV20-1	-	TRBJ2-1	-	TGCAGTGCTCCTGGAGTAAAGGGTGAGCAGTTCTTC	CSAPGVKGEQFF
TRBV7-8	-	TRBJ1-5	-	TGTGCCAGCAGCTTAGGGGGTACTAGCAATCAGCCCCAGCATTTT	CASSLGGTSNQPQHF
TRBV7-8	-	TRBJ1-6	-	TGTGCCAGCAGCTTAGTAGGGGAGGTTGGACCCCTCCACTTT	CASSLVGEVGPLHF
TRBV10-3	TRBD1	TRBJ1-2	few	TGTGCCATCAGTGACCTCACAGGGGGCGGCTATGGCTACACCTTC	CAISDLTGGGYGYTF
TRBV2	TRBD1	TRBJ2-5	-	TGTGCCAGCAGGGAAACCGGGACAGCCGAGACCCAGTACTTC	CASRETGTAETQYF
TRBV12-5	TRBD1	TRBJ2-7	-	TGTGCTAGTGGTTTGGTCGGGACAGGGGAAGTCGAGCAGTACTTC	CASGLVGTGEVEQYF
TRBV20-1	TRBD2	TRBJ2-7	few	TGCAGTGTCCAGACTAGCGGGTCTTCCTACGAGCAGTACTTC	CSVQTSGSSYEQYF
TRBV7-6	TRBD1	TRBJ2-1	-	TGTGCCAGCAGCAACCGGGACAGGGTTCTCAATGAGCAGTTCTTC	CASSNRDRVLNEQFF
TRBV25-1	-	TRBJ1-2	few	TGTGCCAGCAGTTCCGACCAGGTGGATGGCTACACCTTC	CASSSDQVDGYTF
TRBV7-3	-	TRBJ1-1	-	TGTGCCAGCAGCTTAAGTAGCGGCATGAACACTGAAGCTCTCTTT	CASSLSSGMNTEALF
TRBV29-1	TRBD1	TRBJ2-5	-	TGCAGCGTTGGACAGGGGGCTGAGACCCAGTACTTC	CSVGQGAETQYF
TRBV6-5	-	TRBJ1-1	many	TGTGCCAGCAGTTACTCGATACCGAACACTGAAGCTTTCTTT	CASSYSIPNTEAFF